The 14 T cell receptor beta chains given below trace back to one sample, sequenced in a study of early stage breast cancer tumors. Method: immunoSEQ multiplex PCR; TCRdb's copy keeps in-frame clones and lacks some. The table lists more than 55,000 clones, roughly 80% of them singletons. Material: blood. These receptors all come from a person under 45 with breast cancer.

This clone was picked up one time. The J gene is TRBJ2-7, the V gene TRBV12-5, with 8 bases matching TRBD1. V lost 3 bases to trimming and J lost 2 bases; unmatched junction nucleotides: 3. Germline values: CDR1 LGHNT, CDR2 FRNRAP. This CDR3 region has 14 residues. The CDR3: CASGFDRGAYEQYF. For the CDR3, the DNA is TGTGCTAGTGGTTTTGACAGGGGCGCCTACGAGCAGTACTTC.

The chain employs TRBV10-3 and TRBJ2-3; D not certain. Deletions cut 6 bases from V and 13 bases from J, with 20 bases between. The CDR3 has 13 amino acids. In germline, CDR1 is ENHRY, CDR2 SYGVKD. The CDR3 coding sequence is TGTGCCATCAGCGAAAGACGTCTAAGAGACGAGTATTTT. Protein product: CAISERRLRDEYF.

The chain employs TRBV27 and TRBJ1-1, with D tentatively TRBD1 (5 bases). CDR1 is MNHEY, CDR2 SMNVEV, per germline (reference sequence). The V and J ends lost 3 bases and 5 bases respectively, with 10 bases between them. CDR3 length: 13 amino acids. CDR3 DNA sequence: TGTGCCAGCAGTTTGGCAGGGATGACTGAAGCTTTCTTT. Protein: CASSLAGMTEAFF.

This clone was detected a few times. This chain connects TRBV7-2 to TRBJ1-3, with D hard to call. CDR3 length: 14 residues. Looked up from germline, CDR1 is SGHTA and CDR2 is FQGNSA. The V end was cut by 1 base, the J end by 0 bases, with 4 bases between. In nucleotides, the CDR3 is TGTGCCAGCAGCTTAGGAGGCTCTGGAAACACCATATATTTT. This encodes CASSLGGSGNTIYF.

The chain combines TRBV5-5 with TRBJ2-7; 8 nucleotides line up with TRBD1. In germline, CDR1 is SGHKS, CDR2 YYEKEE (reference sequence). V shed 4 bases, J shed 7 bases, and the junction held 13 bases outside the gene matches. This CDR3 region has 15 residues. Here the CDR3 reads CASSTGTGPMVEQYF. The CDR3 nucleotides read TGTGCCAGCAGCACCGGGACAGGTCCGATGGTGGAGCAGTACTTC.

This chain connects TRBV4-2 to TRBJ2-7; no clear D gene. V dropped 3 bases and J dropped 4 bases, with 10 bases sitting between them. Germline-derived CDR1 and CDR2 are LGHNA and YNFKEQ. The CDR3 totals 13 residues. This CDR3 reads CASSQAREYEQYF. DNA for the CDR3: TGTGCCAGCAGCCAGGCAAGAGAGTACGAGCAGTACTTC.

The chain recombines TRBV30 with TRBJ2-1, with a weak D call TRBD2 (5 bases). The CDR3 totals 18 residues. The ends were cut back, 1 base at V and 2 bases at J, with 21 bases in the middle. Germline CDR1 is GTSNPN and CDR2 is SVGIG (reference sequence). The CDR3 nucleotides are TGTGCCTGGAGTGGCTATAGCGCCCGATCCGAAACCTACAATGAGCAGTTCTTC. Encoded protein: CAWSGYSARSETYNEQFF.

The J gene is TRBJ1-6, the V gene TRBV5-1; D call uncertain. This CDR3 comprises 14 residues. Between the trimmed V and J ends, which lost 3 bases and 8 bases, there was a span of 12 bases. Germline values: CDR1 SGHRS, CDR2 YFSETQ. DNA for the CDR3: TGCGCCAGCAGCTCACTGGGGAGGGATTCACCCCTCCACTTT. Its protein is CASSSLGRDSPLHF. Together with reference TRBV5-1 and TRBJ1-6, the CDR3 gives the full variable domain: KAGVTQTPRYLIKTRGQQVTLSCSPISGHRSVSWYQQTPGQGLQFLFEYFSETQRNKGNFPGRFSGRQFSNSRSEMNVSTLELGDSALYLCASSSLGRDSPLHFGNGTRLTVT.

V gene TRBV30 combines with J gene TRBJ1-2; D unclear. Germline CDR1 and CDR2: GTSNPN and SVGIG (reference sequence). The V gene lost 0 bases and the J gene lost 5 bases, with 10 bases spanning the gap. The CDR3 runs 13 residues. The CDR3 protein is CAWSVGPKYGYTF. Written as DNA, the CDR3 is TGTGCCTGGAGTGTAGGTCCGAAGTATGGCTACACCTTC.

V is TRBV7-2 and J is TRBJ2-1; 11 bases map to TRBD2. The CDR3 contains 15 residues. Germline V gene lookup returns CDR1 SGHTA and CDR2 FQGNSA. V gave up 5 bases and J gave up 5 bases; unmatched junction bases: 5. The DNA for the CDR3 is TGTGCCAGCAGCGCGACTAGCGGGAAACACAATGAGCAGTTCTTC. Amino acids: CASSATSGKHNEQFF.

This clone was detected only a few times. The chain employs TRBV30 and TRBJ2-1; the match to TRBD1 covers 10 bases. Germline assignment: CDR1 GTSNPN and CDR2 SVGIG (reference sequence). The CDR3 is 16 amino acids. V was pared by 0 bases and J by 8 bases, with 10 bases of the junction left unmatched. The CDR3 sequence: CAWSVPPGQGSDEQFF. CDR3 nucleotides: TGTGCCTGGAGTGTACCCCCGGGACAGGGGTCGGATGAGCAGTTCTTC.

V usage is TRBV5-1 and J usage is TRBJ2-7; possibly TRBD1 or TRBD2 for D (5 bases each). CDR1 is SGHRS, CDR2 YFSETQ, per germline. The length of the CDR3 is 15 residues. Trimming removed 1 base at V and 0 bases at J, with 11 bases between. Written as DNA, the CDR3 is TGCGCCAGCAGCTTGACCACCGGGACCTCCTACGAGCAGTACTTC. This sequence encodes CASSLTTGTSYEQYF.

The V gene is TRBV5-4, the J gene TRBJ1-2, with 10 bases matching TRBD1. Trimming cost V 4 bases and J 4 bases; bases outside gene matches: 4. There are 14 residues in the CDR3. Germline CDR1 SGHNT, CDR2 YYREEE (reference sequence). The DNA of the CDR3 is TGTGCCAGCAGCCCGGACAGGGGGGTCTATGGCTACACCTTC. This codes for CASSPDRGVYGYTF.

The CDR3 region is CAWRTGREKLFF. DNA for the CDR3: TGTGCCTGGAGAACAGGGAGGGAAAAACTGTTTTTT. The chain carries TRBV30 and TRBJ1-4, with a possible D match to TRBD1 (6 bases). Trimming pared 3 bases from V and 8 bases from J, leaving 10 bases between. This CDR3 contains 12 residues. Germline CDR1 reads GTSNPN; CDR2 reads SVGIG (reference sequence).